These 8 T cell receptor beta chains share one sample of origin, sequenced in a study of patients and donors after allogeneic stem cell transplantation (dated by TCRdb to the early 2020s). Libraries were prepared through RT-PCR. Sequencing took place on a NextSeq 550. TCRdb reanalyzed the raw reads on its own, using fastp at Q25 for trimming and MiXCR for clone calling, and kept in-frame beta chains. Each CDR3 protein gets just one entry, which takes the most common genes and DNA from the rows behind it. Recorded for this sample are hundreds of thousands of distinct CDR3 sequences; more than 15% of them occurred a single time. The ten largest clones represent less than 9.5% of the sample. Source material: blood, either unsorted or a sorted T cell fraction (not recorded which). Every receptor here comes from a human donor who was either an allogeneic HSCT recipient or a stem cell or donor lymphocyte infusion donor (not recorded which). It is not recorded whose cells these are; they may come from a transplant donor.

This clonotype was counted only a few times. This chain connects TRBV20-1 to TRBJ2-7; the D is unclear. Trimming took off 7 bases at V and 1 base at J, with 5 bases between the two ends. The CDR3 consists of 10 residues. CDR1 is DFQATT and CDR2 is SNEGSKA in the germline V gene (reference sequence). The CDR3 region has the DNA TGCAGTGTCGGATCCTACGAGCAGTACTTC. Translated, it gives CSVGSYEQYF.

CDR3 DNA sequence: TGTGCCAGCAGCTTAGGAGACAGACGATATAATGAAAAACTGTTTTTT. Translating it yields CASSLGDRRYNEKLFF. V and J are TRBV7-6 and TRBJ1-4; TRBD1 might be the D (5 bases). The CDR3 extends over 16 amino acids. CDR1 and CDR2 (germline): SGHVS, FNYEAQ. V shed 1 base and J shed 4 bases, with 13 bases lying between them.

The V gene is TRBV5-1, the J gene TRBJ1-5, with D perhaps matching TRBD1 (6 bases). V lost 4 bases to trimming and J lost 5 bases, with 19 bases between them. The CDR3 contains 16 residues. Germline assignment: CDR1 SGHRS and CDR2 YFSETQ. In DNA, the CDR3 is TGCGCCAGCAGCCCATCTGACAGGCTTCAATATCAGCCCCAGCATTTT. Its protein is CASSPSDRLQYQPQHF. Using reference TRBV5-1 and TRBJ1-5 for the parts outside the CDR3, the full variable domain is KAGVTQTPRYLIKTRGQQVTLSCSPISGHRSVSWYQQTPGQGLQFLFEYFSETQRNKGNFPGRFSGRQFSNSRSEMNVSTLELGDSALYLCASSPSDRLQYQPQHFGDGTRLSIL.

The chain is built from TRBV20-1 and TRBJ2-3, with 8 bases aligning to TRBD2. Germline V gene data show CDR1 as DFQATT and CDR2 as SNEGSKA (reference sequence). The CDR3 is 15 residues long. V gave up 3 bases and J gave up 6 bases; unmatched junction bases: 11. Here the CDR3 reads CSASRVAGSRDTQYF. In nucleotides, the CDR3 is TGCAGTGCTAGTCGGGTAGCGGGGTCGCGCGATACGCAGTATTTT.

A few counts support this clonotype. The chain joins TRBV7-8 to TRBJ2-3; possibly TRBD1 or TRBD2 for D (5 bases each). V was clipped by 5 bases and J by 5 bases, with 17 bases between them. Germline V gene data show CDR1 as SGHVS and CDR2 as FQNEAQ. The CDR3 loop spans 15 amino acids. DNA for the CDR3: TGTGCCAGCAGCAGGGGACCCCCACGAGGAGATACGCAGTATTTT. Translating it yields CASSRGPPRGDTQYF.

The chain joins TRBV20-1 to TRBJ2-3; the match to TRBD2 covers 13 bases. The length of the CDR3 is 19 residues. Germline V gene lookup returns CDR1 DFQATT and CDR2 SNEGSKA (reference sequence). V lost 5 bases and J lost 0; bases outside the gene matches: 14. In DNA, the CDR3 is TGCAGTGCTCCTCGACTAGCGGGGGGCCAGGCCTCTAGCACAGATACGCAGTATTTT. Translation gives CSAPRLAGGQASSTDTQYF.

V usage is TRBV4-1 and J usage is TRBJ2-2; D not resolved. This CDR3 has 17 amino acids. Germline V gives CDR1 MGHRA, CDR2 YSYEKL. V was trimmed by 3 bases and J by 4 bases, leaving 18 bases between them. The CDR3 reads CASSHGNFGRGTGELFF. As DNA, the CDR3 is TGCGCCAGCAGCCATGGCAATTTTGGGCGTGGCACCGGGGAGCTGTTTTTT.

The DNA for the CDR3 is TGTGCCAGCAGCGTCGTTGGCGGGAGTACCTACAATGAGCAGTTCTTC. Protein product: CASSVVGGSTYNEQFF. The chain is built from TRBV11-2 and TRBJ2-1; TRBD2 matches 7 bases. The CDR3 runs 16 residues. The ends lost 5 bases at V and 2 bases at J; junction bases unmatched: 9. Germline V gene lookup returns CDR1 SGHAT and CDR2 FQNNGV.